The sequence of this T cell receptor beta chain was determined in a study of blood T cells in healthy people across ages (dated by TCRdb to the mid-2010s). Broadly, across the study: In model experiments, roughly one uniquely barcoded TCR beta cDNA molecule per two T cells was captured by template switching. Age-related changes in TCR beta repertoire diversity were measured in the study by deep sequencing normalized with unique cDNA molecular identifiers. The donors were divided into four age groups: young (average around 17 years), middle-aged (under 40), aged (around 59) and long-lived (about 80). Using the same blood draw, the study looked at two additional independent replicas of 1 million unique cDNA reads for two donors, one aged 18 to 30 and the other aged 80 or older. Overall study results and their limits: The CMV infection status of donors was not known, potentially confounding age-related changes in expanded clonotypes. Conclusive comparison of naive and antigen-experienced compartments was prevented by the profiling of bulk unsorted PBMCs. Compared with the aged group, the long-lived group had more naive CD4+ T cells, fewer expanded clones and increased TCR diversity, suggesting age selection. Observed TCR beta diversity correlated strongly with the percentage of naive T cells measured by flow cytometry. As age increased, observed TCR beta diversity per million T cells dropped in a roughly linear way, and a significant reduction was already evident by age around 41. Estimates of total diversity based on one million sequenced T cells were regarded as lower bounds and as underestimates.

Systemically healthy Caucasian individuals from Russia, roughly 40 in total and aged about 6 to 95 years, were included as donors. Around 10 milliliters of peripheral blood were collected from each donor into EDTA-treated Vacutainer tubes. Ficoll-Paque density-gradient centrifugation was used to isolate PBMCs, with at least 7 million per sample. Total RNA was extracted from PBMCs with Trizol reagent, with at least 6 micrograms obtained per sample. For every donor, flow cytometry on a PBMC aliquot measured the percentage of naive CD45RAhigh/CD27high T cells. Taken from the germline V gene (reference sequence), the CDR1 and CDR2 loops are DFQATT and SNEGSKA. Its CDR3 holds 15 amino acids, cysteine through phenylalanine. CDR3 DNA only is kept here, 45 bases in frame from base 1. V and J are trimmed by 0 bases and 8 bases, and the gene matches miss 7 bases of the junction. Library creation used 5' RACE. The instrument was an Illumina HiSeq 2500. A second PCR of about 7 to 12 cycles was performed with a sample-barcoded 5' primer and a J-beta primer mix. Each TCR beta cDNA molecule received a unique molecular identifier from a template-switch 5' adaptor carrying 12 random nucleotides. Each sample yielded at least 2.5 million CDR3-containing paired-end reads. First-strand cDNA synthesis was performed from all RNA using the Mint cDNA synthesis kit, with priming by a TRBC-specific oligonucleotide. Following uracil-DNA glycosylase treatment, all cDNA underwent a first 18-cycle PCR with the universal primers M1SS and BC2_uni_R. The original methods were these. Normalization of each sample was performed by random selection of 1 million high-quality reads, each carrying a distinct molecular identifier. Reads sharing molecular identifiers were discarded rather than binned into consensus sequences. CDR3 identification, clonotype clustering and error correction used MiTCR with a Q25 quality threshold and the strictest error-elimination algorithm. A nonparametric unseen species model with Euler transformation was used to estimate lower-bound total TCR beta diversity. The public reads were quality trimmed at Q25 with fastp and then assembled into clones with MiXCR by TCRdb, keeping productive beta chains. For every CDR3 protein sequence, its rows merge into one entry that carries the most common genes and DNA. The V and J calls here are based on TCRdb, not the publication. The sample contains about 800,000 distinct CDR3 sequences, 20% to 25% of them found a single time. Roughly 3.8% of the sample comes from the top ten.

This clonotype was counted a few times. Its antigen is currently not known. Base qualities are missing; no much larger clone stands one base away. These records were also assigned to another study, of T cells of mothers and their children. From the second report: Donors were nine systemically healthy Caucasian individuals: three mothers and their six children. cDNA synthesis consumed the entire amount of extracted RNA, loaded at about 1.6 ug RNA in each 15 ul reaction. Sample barcodes and 2-4 random nucleotides were added via the M1S primer in the second PCR. Over 10 million TCR beta CDR3 reads came from each mother, compared with about 3.2 million reads from each child. Thymic selection similarly shapes TCR recombination output in related and unrelated pairs, with minor effect from inherited differences. Normalized repertoire overlap was always slightly but never significantly higher in related than unrelated mother-child pairs. Persistent microchimeric T cell clones were not detected, at a sensitivity of 85 to 100 clones per million clonotypes. The study used deep NGS to compare TCR beta repertoires of mothers and children, seeking features distinguishing related mother-child pairs from unrelated individuals. Mothers averaged about 37 +/- 4 years of age and children averaged 11 +/- 4 years. Libraries were sequenced on Illumina HiSeq 2000 with 100+100 nt paired-end reads after adapter ligation with NEBNext reagents. Mother and child libraries were prepared a month apart and sequenced in separate runs to prevent cross-contamination. For each donor, between 500,000 and 2,000,000 distinct TCR beta clonotypes were identified. Naive TCR beta clonotypes were estimated from low-frequency clonotypes matched to each donor's FACS-determined naive share, without sorting.

Recombination connected TRBV20-1 to TRBJ1-2, and TRBD1 matches 12 of the central bases. The sequenced sample was blood. This sequence was found in a boy between 10 and 17 years old in good health. The nucleotide sequence reads TGCAGTGCTAGAGACAAGGGACAGGGGGCGAGGGGCTACACCTTC. The encoded protein is CSARDKGQGARGYTF.